In its sample, the clone carrying this T cell receptor beta chain was seen a few times. A much larger clone differs by one base, so this may be a read error. Semi-nested PCR with Nested Universal Primer A followed constant-region reverse priming of full-length variable regions. MiXCR was run by TCRdb on the 5' RACE reads, yielding one entry per CDR3 protein. In the table there are some 62,000 distinct CDR3 sequences, nearly 30% of which are singletons. Naive CD4+ T cells were purified with Tregs depleted by CD25. The sample taken for sequencing was tumor-infiltrating naive CD4+ T cells sorted from the breast tumor. Subset denoted: naive CD4+ T cells, CD4+CD45RA+CD25-. The sequence was collected from a female donor with breast cancer.

The CDR3 bases are TGTGCCAGCAGCCACAATCCGAGGGGGCAGTACTTC. It specifies CASSHNPRGQYF. The J gene is TRBJ2-7, the V gene TRBV7-2; D is perhaps TRBD1 or TRBD2 (5 bases each). The CDR3 consists of 12 residues. Trimming removed 5 bases at V and 9 bases at J, with 14 bases between. CDR1 and CDR2 from the germline V gene are SGHTA and FQGNSA.